This T cell receptor (beta chain) came from a study of OX40 agonist ivuxolimab in advanced cancers. As for the study in general: The patients received agonistic anti-OX40 (CD134) antibody ivuxolimab.

The assay was immunoSEQ multiplex PCR, and TCRdb's table has in-frame clones only and misses some. The sample has 65,000 to 80,000 clones, approximately 80% seen once. Germline CDR1 MDHEN, CDR2 SYDVKM. This CDR3 contains 15 residues. V was pared by 8 bases and J by 4 bases, with 9 bases of the junction left unmatched. A remark on this clone: Its antigen remains unidentified.

Points from the study as a whole: CD4+ T cells averaged fewer expanded clones than CD8+ T cells.

Material: CD4+ or CD8+ T cells sorted from blood, obtained in a trial of the OX40 agonist ivuxolimab. The sequence derives from an adult with an advanced solid tumor such as melanoma, head and neck, liver or kidney cancer. V and J are TRBV28 and TRBJ1-4; TRBD1 matches at 8 bases. CDR3 coding DNA: TGTGCCAGCCTCTCCCGACAGGGGAGTAATGAAAAACTGTTTTTT. It yields the protein CASLSRQGSNEKLFF.